This T cell receptor (beta chain) was recorded in a study of beta chain features in type 1 diabetes. General observations from the study: Patients with Type 1 diabetes showed moderately but significantly shorter TCRB CDR3s in all four CD4+ subsets. For type 1 diabetes patients, VDJ junctions showed fewer insertions and more deletions. It was among patients, rather than healthy donors, that naive, central memory and Treg TCRB repertoires appeared more similar. Any HLA type influence on TCRB rearrangement was left unresolved here.

Reverse transcribing all isolated RNA meant expressed TCRB transcripts were sequenced. The assay was immunoSEQ multiplex PCR, and TCRdb's table has in-frame clones only and misses some. This table holds about 710,000 clones, roughly an eighth found once. Notes on this clone: No antigen is known for it.

CD45RO/CCR7/CD25/CD127/CD95/CD27 sorting isolated CD4+ naive, central memory, regulatory and stem cell-like memory cells. The TCR was taken from a man between 18 and 29 years old with type 1 diabetes. The sample comprised naive CD4+ T cells from blood.

CDR3 coding DNA: TGTGCCAGCAGTCCCGACTGGGCCCTGGACCCTCAACAAACCTCCTACGAGCAGTACTTC. Protein: CASSPDWALDPQQTSYEQYF. The gene calls are TRBV28 and TRBJ2-7, with D uncertain. V lost 5 bases to trimming and J lost 0 bases, with 29 bases between them. Germline CDR1 is MDHEN and CDR2 is SYDVKM. The CDR3 runs 20 residues.